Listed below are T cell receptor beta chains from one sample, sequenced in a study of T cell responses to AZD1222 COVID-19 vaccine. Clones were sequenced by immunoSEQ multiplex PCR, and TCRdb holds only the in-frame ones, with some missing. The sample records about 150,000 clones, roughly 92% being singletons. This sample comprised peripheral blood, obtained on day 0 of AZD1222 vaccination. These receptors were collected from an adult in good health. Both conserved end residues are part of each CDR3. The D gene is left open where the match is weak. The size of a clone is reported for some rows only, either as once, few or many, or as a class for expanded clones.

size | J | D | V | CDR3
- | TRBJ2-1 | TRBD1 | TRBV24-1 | CATSDPGTGNNEQFF
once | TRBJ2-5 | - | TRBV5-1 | CASSTIWARTETQYF
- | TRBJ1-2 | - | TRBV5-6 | CASSFDTDYGYTF
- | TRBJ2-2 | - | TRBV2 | CASSNTITGELFF
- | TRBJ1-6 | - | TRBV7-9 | CASSYGDSPLHF
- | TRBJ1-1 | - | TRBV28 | CASSLGWGANTEAFF
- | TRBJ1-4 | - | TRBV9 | CASSAAGGYNEKLFF
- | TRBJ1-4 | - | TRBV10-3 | CAISESWEEGEKLFF
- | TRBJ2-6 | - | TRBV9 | CASSVTGSGANVLTF
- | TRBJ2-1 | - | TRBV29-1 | CSVTVEPNEQFF
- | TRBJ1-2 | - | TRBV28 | CASSLQWSYGYTF
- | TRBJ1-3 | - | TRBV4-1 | CASSQPTGKAGNTIYF
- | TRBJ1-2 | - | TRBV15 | CATSRGDWANYGYTF
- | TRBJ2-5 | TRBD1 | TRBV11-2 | CASSANTGAGETQYF
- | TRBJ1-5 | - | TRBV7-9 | CASSSDTWGNQPQHF
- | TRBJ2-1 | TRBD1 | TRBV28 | CASSLSRQGDSEQFF
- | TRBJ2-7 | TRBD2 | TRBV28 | CASSLIEGLAESVFHEQYF
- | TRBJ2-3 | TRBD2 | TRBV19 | CASSIGLHGGTDTQYF
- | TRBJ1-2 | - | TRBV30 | CAWNAGANYGYTF
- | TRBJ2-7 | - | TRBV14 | CASSPAGARSYEQYF
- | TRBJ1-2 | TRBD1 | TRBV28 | CASSDRATYGYTF
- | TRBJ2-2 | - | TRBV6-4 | CASSEGSNTGELFF
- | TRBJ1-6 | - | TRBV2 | CASSGYRRDSPLHF
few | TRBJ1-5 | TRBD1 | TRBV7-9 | CASSSDRASNQPQHF
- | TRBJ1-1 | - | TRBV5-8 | CASSLDGATNTEAFF
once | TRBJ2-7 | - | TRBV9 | CASSSGPIPFGYEQYF
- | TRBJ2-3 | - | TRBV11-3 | CASSLERRDTQYF
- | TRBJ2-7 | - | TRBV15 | CATSRDKRQGGPEQYF
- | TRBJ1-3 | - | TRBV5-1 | CASSLLPQDRGNTIYF
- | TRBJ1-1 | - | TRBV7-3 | CASSPRQENTEAFF
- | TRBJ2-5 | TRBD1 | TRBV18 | CASSPTGGGKTQYF
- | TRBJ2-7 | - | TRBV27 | CASSRGTPSSPYEQYF
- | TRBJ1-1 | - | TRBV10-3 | CAISERGIGAEAFF
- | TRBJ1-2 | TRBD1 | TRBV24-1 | CATSDLRQGYGYTF
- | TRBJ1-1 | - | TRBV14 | CASSQGTANTEAFF